The T cell receptor beta chain under discussion was sequenced for a study of CXCR3-negative and CXCR3-positive naive CD8 T cells. Study-wide context: Collectively, the libraries yielded 140 million or so TRB reads in total, at about 1.5 +/- 0.3 million per library.

The CDR3 consists of 13 residues. Germline CDR1 is MNHNY and CDR2 is SVGAGI (reference sequence). In regard to this clonotype: Its antigen remains unknown.

Regarding the study as a whole: Diversity ran similarly high across both naive subsets but far lower in memory CD8+ cells. TRB CDR3s were more hydrophobic in CXCR3-positive than in CXCR3-negative naive cells. Memory, not naive, CXCR3-negative and CXCR3-positive cells differed in TRBV-TRBJ usage.

The authors prepared UMI-labeled TRB cDNA libraries by 5' RACE. TCRdb reprocessed the 5' RACE reads; each CDR3 protein has one entry and no DNA is given. Recorded here are 90,000 to 100,000 distinct CDR3 sequences; the top ten clones represent 1.7%. This receptor was identified in a human donor in good health. Some clones in this sample may be carry-over from other donors' samples. The sequenced sample consisted of naive CXCR3- CD8+ T cells from blood. As to subset: CD45RO-CCR7+CD27+CD95- naive CD8+ T cells lacking CXCR3 (TNR3-). The chain is built from TRBV6-6 and TRBJ1-4; TCRdb selects TRBD1, and the lack of DNA leaves this call unchecked. The CDR3 sequence: CATFWGANEKLFF.